The 21 T cell receptor beta chains in this list originate from one sample, sequenced in a study of cytomegalovirus exposure and HLA in healthy donors. Amplification used 60 Vbeta primers and 13 Jbeta primers. Clones were read by immunoSEQ multiplex PCR, and TCRdb kept only the in-frame ones, dropping some. Of 80,000 or so clones listed, around 10% are singletons. Input material: PBMCs. The receptors here all came from a man aged 55-75 years in good health and CMV-seropositive.

This clone was detected a few times. The gene calls are TRBV5-1 and TRBJ2-3; TRBD2 agrees at 14 bases. CDR1 is SGHRS and CDR2 is YFSETQ in the germline V gene. This CDR3 is 19 amino acids long. Trimming at V came to 0 bases and at J to 3 bases, leaving 9 bases not matched to a gene. The CDR3 sequence: CASSLDPLRLAGGTDTQYF. As DNA, the CDR3 is TGCGCCAGCAGCTTGGACCCTCTAAGACTAGCGGGGGGGACAGATACGCAGTATTTT. Variable domain in full (rest from reference TRBV5-1 and TRBJ2-3): KAGVTQTPRYLIKTRGQQVTLSCSPISGHRSVSWYQQTPGQGLQFLFEYFSETQRNKGNFPGRFSGRQFSNSRSEMNVSTLELGDSALYLCASSLDPLRLAGGTDTQYFGPGTRLTVL.

V gene TRBV28 combines with J gene TRBJ1-2; D gene uncertain. The V gene's germline CDR1 is MDHEN and CDR2 SYDVKM. This CDR3 is built from 12 residues. The germline V and J ends were trimmed by 10 bases and 1 base, with 10 bases remaining between them. The CDR3 DNA sequence: TGTGCCACCGAAGAGGATAACTATGGCTACACCTTC. It yields the protein CATEEDNYGYTF.

This clone has only a few counts. The rearrangement links TRBV7-2 to TRBJ2-7; a possible D gene is TRBD1 (6 bases). Germline V CDR1 and CDR2: SGHTA, FQGNSA. Trimming cost V 4 bases and J 2 bases, with 12 bases left between them. This CDR3 is 14 amino acids long. For the CDR3, the DNA is TGTGCCAGCAGCTCAGGGGACATGACCTACGAGCAGTACTTC. Protein product: CASSSGDMTYEQYF.

This chain links TRBV10-3 with TRBJ2-1; D call uncertain. There are 13 residues in the CDR3. Germline V lookup: CDR1 ENHRY, CDR2 SYGVKD. Between the trimmed V and J ends, which lost 2 bases and 8 bases, there was a span of 10 bases. This chain's CDR3 is CAISEAATDEQFF. The DNA of the CDR3 is TGTGCCATCAGTGAGGCGGCCACGGATGAGCAGTTCTTC.

The table lists this clone with a few counts. The chain carries TRBV5-1 and TRBJ1-6; D gene unclear. The V end lost 1 base, the J end lost 5 bases, and 4 bases lay between the germline ends. The CDR3 totals 13 residues. The germline V gene encodes CDR1 SGHRS and CDR2 YFSETQ. The CDR3 here is CASSLPDNSPLHF. The CDR3 DNA reads as TGCGCCAGCAGCTTGCCTGATAATTCACCCCTCCACTTT.

This rearrangement joins TRBV14 to TRBJ2-7; 7 bases line up with TRBD1. The CDR3 consists of 15 residues. Per germline, CDR1 SGHDN and CDR2 FVKESK. With V trimmed by 4 bases and J by 0 bases, 6 bases remained unmatched. In nucleotides, the CDR3 is TGTGCCAGCAGCCGTAGACAGGGATCCTCCTACGAGCAGTACGTC. This gives the protein CASSRRQGSSYEQYV.

In this sample, this clone turned up a few times. The chain links TRBV5-4 to TRBJ1-3, with D hard to call. The CDR3 is 14 residues long. Germline values: CDR1 SGHNT, CDR2 YYREEE (reference sequence). V gave up 0 bases and J gave up 0 bases, with 4 bases separating them. The CDR3 DNA follows: TGTGCCAGCAGCTTGGCCGTCTCTGGAAACACCATATATTTT. It encodes CASSLAVSGNTIYF. The variable domain in full, completed from reference TRBV5-4 and TRBJ1-3, reads ETGVTQSPTHLIKTRGQQVTLRCSSQSGHNTVSWYQQALGQGPQFIFQYYREEENGRGNFPPRFSGLQFPNYSSELNVNALELDDSALYLCASSLAVSGNTIYFGEGSWLTVV.

Only a few counts were recorded for this clone. This rearrangement joins TRBV5-1 to TRBJ1-3, with D possibly TRBD1 on 6 matching bases. V was clipped by 0 bases and J by 0 bases, with 10 bases between them. The CDR3 spans 16 residues. CDR1 is SGHRS, CDR2 YFSETQ, per germline. The CDR3 region has the DNA TGCGCCAGCAGCTTGGGAGGGGGGGGCTCTGGAAACACCATATATTTT. Translating gives CASSLGGGGSGNTIYF.

This clone was detected a few times. The gene calls are TRBV18 and TRBJ1-3; D remains unclear. The CDR3 loop spans 16 amino acids. Germline V gene lookup returns CDR1 KGHSH and CDR2 LQKENI. V lost 0 bases to trimming and J lost 0 bases, with 9 bases between them. For the CDR3, the DNA is TGTGCCAGCTCACCACCCGGTCACCTCTCTGGAAACACCATATATTTT. Translation: CASSPPGHLSGNTIYF.

This clone was seen a few times. The J gene is TRBJ2-2, the V gene TRBV18; weak D call: TRBD2 (6 bases). Trimming pared 3 bases from V and 6 bases from J, leaving 20 bases between. The length of the CDR3 is 17 residues. Germline V gene sequence: CDR1 KGHSH, CDR2 LQKENI. The CDR3 DNA sequence: TGTGCCAGCTCACCCTCCGGCGGGTTCGGCGGGGCCGGGGAGCTGTTTTTT. Translated: CASSPSGGFGGAGELFF. The whole variable domain, remainder taken from reference TRBV18 and TRBJ2-2, is NAGVMQNPRHLVRRRGQEARLRCSPMKGHSHVYWYRQLPEEGLKFMVYLQKENIIDESGMPKERFSAEFPKEGPSILRIQQVVRGDSAAYFCASSPSGGFGGAGELFFGEGSRLTVL.

The rearrangement links TRBV2 to TRBJ2-2; D remains unclear. The CDR3 has 15 amino acids. CDR1 is SNHLY, CDR2 FYNNEI, per germline. V shed 0 bases and J shed 6 bases, with 11 bases lying between them. This chain's CDR3 is CASSEASTGSGELFF. CDR3 nucleotides: TGTGCCAGCAGTGAAGCTTCTACGGGTTCCGGGGAGCTGTTTTTT. The entire variable domain, with the rest obtained from reference TRBV2 and TRBJ2-2, is as follows: EPEVTQTPSHQVTQMGQEVILRCVPISNHLYFYWYRQILGQKVEFLVSFYNNEISEKSEIFDDQFSVERPDGSNFTLKIRSTKLEDSAMYFCASSEASTGSGELFFGEGSRLTVL.

J is TRBJ2-2 and V is TRBV2; a possible D gene is TRBD2 (6 bases). The CDR3 covers 13 residues. Germline lookup yields CDR1 SNHLY and CDR2 FYNNEI. Trimming took off 8 bases at V and 10 bases at J, with 17 bases between the two ends. CDR3 residues: CASDRESATELFF. CDR3 bases: TGTGCCAGCGACCGGGAGTCTGCGACGGAGCTGTTTTTT.

CDR3: CASSPPGETNIQYF. DNA of the CDR3: TGTGCCAGCAGCCCCCCTGGAGAGACAAACATTCAGTACTTC. The gene calls are TRBV6-5 and TRBJ2-4; D not resolved. Germline V CDR1 and CDR2: MNHEY, SVGAGI. The CDR3 extends over 14 amino acids. The V and J ends lost 6 bases and 6 bases respectively, with 15 bases between them.

The chain is built from TRBV9 and TRBJ1-1; TRBD1 is a possible D gene (6 bases). The V and J ends lost 0 bases and 4 bases respectively, with 10 bases between them. The CDR3 totals 14 residues. Germline V gene data show CDR1 as SGDLS and CDR2 as YYNGEE. The CDR3 bases are TGTGCCAGCAGCGTAGTAACAGGGCTCACTGAAGCTTTCTTT. Encoded protein: CASSVVTGLTEAFF.

This clone was observed once. The chain joins TRBV28 to TRBJ2-2; D perhaps matches TRBD1 (5 bases). Trimming cost V 7 bases and J 8 bases, with 14 bases left between them. This CDR3 has 13 residues. Germline CDR1 MDHEN, CDR2 SYDVKM. The CDR3 DNA reads TGTGCCAGCATCAAGGCAGGGAAGGGGGAGCTGTTTTTT. Translating gives CASIKAGKGELFF.

The rearrangement joins TRBV20-1 to TRBJ2-7; D is undetermined. The germline V gene encodes CDR1 DFQATT and CDR2 SNEGSKA (reference sequence). This CDR3 has 11 amino acids. V lost 7 bases to trimming and J lost 6 bases, with 13 bases between them. Written as DNA, the CDR3 is TGCAGTGTCTCGGTCGGGTTCGAGCAGTACTTC. Its translation is CSVSVGFEQYF.

A few counts support this clone. This chain joins TRBV11-2 and TRBJ2-3, with TRBD2 matching 7 bases. The J segment lost 4 bases and the V segment lost 4 bases, leaving 5 bases of the junction unmatched. The CDR3 covers 14 residues. Germline V gene sequence: CDR1 SGHAT, CDR2 FQNNGV. The CDR3 bases are TGTGCCAGCAGCTCTGGGCTAGCGGCAGATACGCAGTATTTT. Protein product: CASSSGLAADTQYF.

This clone occurred a few times. In nucleotides, the CDR3 is TGTGCCAGCAGCTTAGATACAGGGAGTCTACAGCCCCAGCATTTT. Its protein is CASSLDTGSLQPQHF. V usage is TRBV7-2 and J usage is TRBJ1-5; possible D gene TRBD1, 6 bases. V was pared by 1 base and J by 7 bases, with 14 bases between. CDR1 and CDR2 (germline): SGHTA, FQGNSA. The CDR3 has 15 residues.

This clone was recorded a few times. Distinct nucleotide sequences in the sample also encode this CDR3. The chain joins TRBV29-1 to TRBJ1-1; no reliable D call. CDR3 length: 14 residues. Trimming took 5 bases from V and 6 from J, leaving 19 bases between them. Germline V gene data show CDR1 as SQVTM and CDR2 as ANQGSEA. The CDR3 loop is CSVSLSSFIAEAFF. The CDR3 DNA reads TGCAGCGTTTCCCTGTCGTCGTTTATCGCTGAAGCTTTCTTT.

This clone was detected ten times or more. This chain connects TRBV19 to TRBJ1-5, with 8 bases aligning to TRBD1. Germline V gives CDR1 LNHDA, CDR2 SQIVND (reference sequence). The trim removed 0 bases at V and 3 bases at J, leaving 7 bases unmatched. This CDR3 is built from 17 residues. The CDR3 nucleotides are TGTGCCAGTAGTATAGAGGACAGGGCCAATACCAATCAGCCCCAGCATTTT. This translates into CASSIEDRANTNQPQHF.

The V call is TRBV2, the J call TRBJ2-7; D not resolved. CDR1 and CDR2 from the germline V gene are SNHLY and FYNNEI. Trimming pared 4 bases from V and 1 base from J, leaving 8 bases between. The CDR3 totals 13 residues. DNA of the CDR3: TGTGCCAGCAGTGTCTGGAGATCCTACGAGCAGTACGTC. The encoded protein is CASSVWRSYEQYV.